This T cell receptor (beta chain) was found in a study of blood T cells in healthy people across ages. This clonotype was counted between two and nine times. One end of the junction fails to match germline, which may point to a read error. The CDR3 spans 13 residues. The germline V gene encodes CDR1 LGHNA and CDR2 YSLEER. Primers used in a second PCR of about 7 to 12 cycles were a sample-barcoded 5' primer and a J-beta primer mix. A template-switch adaptor containing 12 random nucleotides labeled each cDNA molecule. TCRdb fed the 5' RACE reads into MiXCR, producing one record per CDR3 protein. The sample contains 1.5 million to 2 million distinct CDR3 sequences, under 30% of which appear only once.

The chain has TRBV4-3 and TRBJ2-7; D is possibly TRBD1 (5 bases). The sequenced sample was blood. The clonotype was recovered from a woman between 25 and 40 years old in good health. CDR3 sequence reads: CASSQGLRGEQYF. The CDR3 DNA reads TGCGCCAGTAGCCAAGGTTTAAGGGGCGAGCAGTACTTC.